This T cell receptor (beta chain) originates from a study of shared clonotypes between healthy human individuals. TCRdb keeps only in-frame clones here, not all; method: immunoSEQ multiplex PCR. Of around 980,000 clones in the sample, approximately 80% were seen once. This CDR3 comprises 17 residues. Deletions cut 6 bases from V and 4 bases from J, with 21 bases between. Germline assignment: CDR1 MGHRA and CDR2 YSYEKL. The material sequenced was memory CD4+ T cells from PBMCs. This sample's subset: CD45RA-negative fraction. V usage is TRBV4-1 and J usage is TRBJ1-4; D gene ambiguous. The sequence came from a man between 18 and 29 years old in good health. Some clones in this sample may be carry-over from other donors' samples. CDR3 sequence (DNA): TGCGCCAGCAGGCCACTACATGGCGGAGACATTAATGAAAAACTGTTTTTT. It yields the protein CASRPLHGGDINEKLFF.